This T cell receptor (beta chain) derives from a study of T cells in Graves' hyperthyroidism and ophthalmopathy. Authors of the study amplified TCR beta CDR3 regions from RNA transcripts. In the first-round RT-PCR of the TCR CDR3, the HTBI primer set was used. In TCRdb, the multiplex PCR reads were re-called with MiXCR into one record per CDR3 protein. Among some 500,000 distinct CDR3 sequences listed, about 16% were seen once. The length of the CDR3 is 15 residues. V lost 6 bases and J lost 2, with 16 bases in between. This clonotype was seen a few times. The sequenced sample was blood. The source is a woman in her 30s with Graves' ophthalmopathy. This sequence joins TRBV12-3 or TRBV12-4 and TRBJ1-2, with D tentatively TRBD1 (5 bases). The CDR3 nucleotides read TGTGCCAGCAGCCCGAAACCGACAGCAAACTATGGCTACACCTTC. Its protein is CASSPKPTANYGYTF.